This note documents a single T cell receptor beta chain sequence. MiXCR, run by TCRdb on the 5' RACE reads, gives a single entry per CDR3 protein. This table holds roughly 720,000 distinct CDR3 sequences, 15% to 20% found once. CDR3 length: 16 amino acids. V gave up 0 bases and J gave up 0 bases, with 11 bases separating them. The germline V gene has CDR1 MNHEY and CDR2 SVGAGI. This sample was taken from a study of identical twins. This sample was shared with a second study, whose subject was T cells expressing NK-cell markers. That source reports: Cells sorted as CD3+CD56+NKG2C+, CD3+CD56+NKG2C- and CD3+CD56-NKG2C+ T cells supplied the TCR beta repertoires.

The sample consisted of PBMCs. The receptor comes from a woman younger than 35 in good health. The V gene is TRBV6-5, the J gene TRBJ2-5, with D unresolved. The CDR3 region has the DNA TGTGCCAGCAGTTACTCGTCTCTACCGTACCAAGAGACCCAGTACTTC. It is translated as CASSYSSLPYQETQYF.